A selection of T cell receptor beta chains follows, all from one sample in a study of shared clonotypes between healthy human individuals. Assay: immunoSEQ multiplex PCR; the TCRdb copy retains only in-frame clones and omits some. The repertoire holds around 2.3 million clones, with approximately 96% as singletons. Sequencing was carried out using naive CD4+ T cells sorted from blood. These receptor sequences come from a man in his late teens or twenties in good health. Each CDR3 is given without its conserved first and last residue. Fields, in order: CDR3 length, V gene, CDR3 protein.

11 | TRBV6-1 | ASRGTGGYEQY
11 | TRBV5-1 | ASSLAASYEQY
13 | TRBV19 | ASSIDLGTAYGYT
14 | TRBV5-6 | ASSGLFLVKNNEQF
11 | TRBV6-4 | ASSVRASSQQY
13 | TRBV9 | ASSADGSSYNEQF
14 | TRBV6-5 | ASSYSRPGGNYGYT
12 | TRBV18 | ASSSRTSQETQY
19 | TRBV14 | ASSLVYPGLGETSSYNEQF
13 | TRBV5-1 | ASSLTGAGSYEQY
13 | TRBV6-4 | ASSVTGLGTDTQY
16 | TRBV25-1 | ASSEGGRLIRYTGELF
13 | TRBV18 | ASSEGGGTTGEQF
12 | TRBV5-1 | ASKLQGASNEQF
9 | TRBV29-1 | SVDGPGGYT
13 | TRBV30 | AWSAGQGTWEPQH
11 | TRBV5-1 | ASSGTATDTQY
11 | TRBV10-3 | ANSDGMNTEAF
11 | TRBV2 | AKTRTSADTQY
11 | TRBV19 | ASSTGSQETQY
12 | TRBV7-2 | ASSLVQGASEQY
11 | TRBV7-6 | ASSLGGHETQY
13 | TRBV5-1 | ASYPQGKNTGELF